The present TCR beta chain was sequenced within a study of CD8 T cells in Susac syndrome. V gave up 0 bases and J gave up 4 bases; unmatched junction bases: 7. Germline loops: CDR1 LGHNA, CDR2 YSLEER. There are 17 residues in the CDR3. The RNA input was roughly 0.45 to 1 ug, and it was reverse transcribed with random hexamers. Using its own MiXCR run on the immunoSEQ multiplex PCR reads, TCRdb lists one record per CDR3 protein. The profile shows 75,000 or so distinct CDR3 sequences, about 93% of them singletons. This clonotype was sampled from a human donor with Susac syndrome. This rearrangement joins TRBV4-3 to TRBJ2-3, with 10 positions matching TRBD2. The material sequenced was CD8+ T cells from PBMCs. CDR3 sequence: CASSQDRLAGVPDTQYF. The CDR3, as DNA: TGCGCCAGCAGCCAAGATAGGCTAGCGGGAGTTCCAGATACGCAGTATTTT.